The clone carrying this T cell receptor beta chain was counted at least ten times. This entry belongs to a study of metastatic and nonmetastatic thyroid tumors. All patients were untreated before thyroid surgery. Per the original data handling: It was from CDR3 differences across clinicopathological groups that a distant-metastasis classifier for papillary thyroid cancer was built. TCRdb reanalyzed the PCR reads with MiXCR. TCRdb's processing, not the study's, gives the V and J calls here. The sample holds tens of thousands of clones, around 20% seen once. The germline V and J ends were trimmed by 2 bases and 1 base, with 10 bases remaining between them. Germline CDR1 SGHKS, CDR2 YYEKEE (reference sequence). CDR3 length equals 15 residues.

The chain carries TRBV5-5 and TRBJ2-1; unclear D gene. The material sequenced was blood. The TCR was taken from a female donor with papillary thyroid cancer or a benign thyroid nodule (not recorded which). Some clones in this sample may be carry-over from other donors' samples. The CDR3 coding sequence is TGTGCCAGCAGCTTCGGGTTGAGGTCCTACAATGAGCAGTTCTTC. It is translated as CASSFGLRSYNEQFF.